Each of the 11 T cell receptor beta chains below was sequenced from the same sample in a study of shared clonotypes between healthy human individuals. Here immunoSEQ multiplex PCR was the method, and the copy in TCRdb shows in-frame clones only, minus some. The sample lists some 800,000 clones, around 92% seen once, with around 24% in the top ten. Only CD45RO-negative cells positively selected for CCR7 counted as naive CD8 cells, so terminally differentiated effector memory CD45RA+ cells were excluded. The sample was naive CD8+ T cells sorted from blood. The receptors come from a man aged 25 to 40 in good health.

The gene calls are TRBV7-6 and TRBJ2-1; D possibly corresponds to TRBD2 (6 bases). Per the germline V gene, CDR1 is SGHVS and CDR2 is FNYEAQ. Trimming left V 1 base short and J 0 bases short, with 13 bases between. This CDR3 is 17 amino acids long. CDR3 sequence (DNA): TGTGCCAGCAGCTTAGAGGCGGGCGGGAACTCCTACAATGAGCAGTTCTTC. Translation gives CASSLEAGGNSYNEQFF.

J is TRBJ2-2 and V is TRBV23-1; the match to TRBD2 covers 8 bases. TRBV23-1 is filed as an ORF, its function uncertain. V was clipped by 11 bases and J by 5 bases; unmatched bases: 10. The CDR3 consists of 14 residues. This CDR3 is CAQGKRERTGELFF. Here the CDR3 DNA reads TGCGCCCAAGGCAAGCGGGAGCGGACCGGGGAGCTGTTTTTT.

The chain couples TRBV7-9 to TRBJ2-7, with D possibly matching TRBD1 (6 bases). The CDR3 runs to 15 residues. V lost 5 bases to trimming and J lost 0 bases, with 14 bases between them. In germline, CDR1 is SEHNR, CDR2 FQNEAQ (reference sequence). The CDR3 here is CASSPTLDSSYEQYF. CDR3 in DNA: TGTGCCAGCAGCCCGACTTTGGACAGCTCCTACGAGCAGTACTTC.

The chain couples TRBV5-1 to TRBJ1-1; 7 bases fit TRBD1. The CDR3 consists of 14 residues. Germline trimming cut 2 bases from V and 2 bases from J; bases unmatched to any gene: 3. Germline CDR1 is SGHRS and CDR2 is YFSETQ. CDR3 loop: CASSFRDSNTEAFF. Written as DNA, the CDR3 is TGCGCCAGCAGCTTCCGGGACAGCAACACTGAAGCTTTCTTT.

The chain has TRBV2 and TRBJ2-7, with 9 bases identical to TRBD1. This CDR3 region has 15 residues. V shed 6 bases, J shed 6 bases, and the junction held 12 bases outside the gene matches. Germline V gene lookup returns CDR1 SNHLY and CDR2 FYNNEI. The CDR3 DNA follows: TGTGCCAGCAGGGACGGTCGGACAGGGGAGGGCGAGCAGTACTTC. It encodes CASRDGRTGEGEQYF.

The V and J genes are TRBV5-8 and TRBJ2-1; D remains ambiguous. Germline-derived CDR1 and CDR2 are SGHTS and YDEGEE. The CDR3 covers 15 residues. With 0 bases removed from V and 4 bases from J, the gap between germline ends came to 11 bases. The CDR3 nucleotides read TGTGCCAGCAGCTTGGCTGTGGCAGCGTACAATGAGCAGTTCTTC. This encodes CASSLAVAAYNEQFF.

CDR3 residues: CASSSVGNTGELFF. The CDR3 region has the DNA TGTGCCAGCAGCTCTGTGGGGAACACCGGGGAGCTGTTTTTT. The V and J genes are TRBV7-3 and TRBJ2-2; D remains unclear. Germline V gene lookup returns CDR1 SGHTA and CDR2 FQGTGA. V dropped 4 bases and J dropped 1 base, with 7 bases sitting between them. There are 14 residues in the CDR3. Based on the CDR3 plus reference TRBV7-3 and TRBJ2-2, the full variable domain is GAGVSQTPSNKVTEKGKYVELRCDPISGHTALYWYRQSLGQGPEFLIYFQGTGAADDSGLPNDRFFAVRPEGSVSTLKIQRTERGDSAVYLCASSSVGNTGELFFGEGSRLTVL.

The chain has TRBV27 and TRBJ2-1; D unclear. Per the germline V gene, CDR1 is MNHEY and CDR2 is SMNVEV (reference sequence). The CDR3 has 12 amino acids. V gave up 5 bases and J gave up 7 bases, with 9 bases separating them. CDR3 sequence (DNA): TGTGCCAGCAGTCAACCCGGGAATGAGCAGTTCTTC. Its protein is CASSQPGNEQFF.

In DNA, the CDR3 is TGTGCCAGCAGCTTGGGGGACTATCCATACTCCTACAATGAGCAGTTCTTC. Translating gives CASSLGDYPYSYNEQFF. The V and J genes are TRBV5-6 and TRBJ2-1; 7 bases align to TRBD2. This CDR3 comprises 17 residues. Germline V gene sequence: CDR1 SGHDT, CDR2 YYEEEE. After removal of 0 bases from V and 0 bases from J, the junction contained 6 bases not matched to a gene.

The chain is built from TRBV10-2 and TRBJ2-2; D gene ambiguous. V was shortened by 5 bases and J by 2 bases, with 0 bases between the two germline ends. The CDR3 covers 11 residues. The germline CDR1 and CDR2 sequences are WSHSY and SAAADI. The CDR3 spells CASSNTGELFF. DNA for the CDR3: TGCGCCAGCAGTAACACCGGGGAGCTGTTTTTT.

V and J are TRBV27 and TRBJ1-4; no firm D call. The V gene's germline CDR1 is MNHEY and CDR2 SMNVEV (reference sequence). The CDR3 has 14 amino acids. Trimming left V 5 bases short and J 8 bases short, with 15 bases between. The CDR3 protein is CASSPLDGAEKLFF. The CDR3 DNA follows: TGTGCCAGCAGTCCCTTGGACGGAGCCGAAAAACTGTTTTTT.